One and the same sample provided the 13 T cell receptor beta chains below, sequenced in a study of blood T cell repertoires in COVID-19. Clones were sequenced by immunoSEQ multiplex PCR, and TCRdb holds only the in-frame ones, with some missing. The data hold 120,000 to 150,000 clones, with around 76% observed a single time. Specimen: peripheral blood. These receptors originate from an elderly man with acute or convalescent COVID-19.

V gene TRBV18 combines with J gene TRBJ2-7; unclear D gene. V lost 1 base and J 2 bases, leaving 12 bases between the germline ends. From germline, CDR1 is KGHSH and CDR2 LQKENI. The CDR3 length is 15 residues. CDR3 region: CASSPRLVNTYEQYF. The CDR3 DNA sequence: TGTGCCAGCTCACCACGGCTAGTTAATACCTACGAGCAGTACTTC.

V and J are TRBV5-4 and TRBJ2-5; TRBD1 matches 8 bases. The CDR3 is 15 residues long. With 4 bases clipped from V and 2 bases from J, the junction kept 7 bases outside the gene matches. Germline assignment: CDR1 SGHNT and CDR2 YYREEE (reference sequence). CDR3 sequence reads: CASSDRGLIQETQYF. CDR3 sequence (DNA): TGTGCCAGCAGCGACAGGGGACTCATACAAGAGACCCAGTACTTC.

This clone has more than one count but fewer than ten. The chain recombines TRBV18 with TRBJ1-6; maybe TRBD1 (5 bases). The CDR3 has 14 amino acids. The ends were cut back, 6 bases at V and 0 bases at J, with 6 bases in the middle. Looked up from germline, CDR1 is KGHSH and CDR2 is LQKENI. This CDR3 is CASSRDSYNSPLHF. DNA for the CDR3: TGTGCCAGCTCCAGGGACTCCTATAATTCACCCCTCCACTTT.

This rearrangement joins TRBV29-1 to TRBJ2-1; TRBD2 agrees at 13 bases. This CDR3 region has 15 residues. J lost 6 bases, V lost 4 bases, and 6 bases had no gene match. The germline V gene has CDR1 SQVTM and CDR2 ANQGSEA. DNA for the CDR3: TGCAGCGTTGTCTTCACTAGCGGGGGGGGCAATGAGCAGTTCTTC. Its translation: CSVVFTSGGGNEQFF.

This clone was counted a few times. V usage is TRBV28 and J usage is TRBJ1-2, with 8 bases that match TRBD1. Germline CDR1 reads MDHEN; CDR2 reads SYDVKM. This CDR3 contains 15 residues. Germline trimming cut 6 bases from V and 8 bases from J; bases unmatched to any gene: 14. DNA of the CDR3: TGTGCCAGCAGCCTAGGGCGTACAGGGGGGGAAGGCTACACCTTC. It codes for CASSLGRTGGEGYTF.

The chain carries TRBV9 and TRBJ1-6, with 9 bases lining up with TRBD1. The V gene end was trimmed by 3 bases and the J gene end by 6 bases; junction bases not matched to a gene: 4. The CDR3 runs to 15 residues. Germline assignment: CDR1 SGDLS and CDR2 YYNGEE. Here the CDR3 DNA reads TGTGCCAGCAGCGCCGGACAGGGGCGTAATTCACCCCTCCACTTT. Translation gives CASSAGQGRNSPLHF.

The genes are TRBV24-1 and TRBJ1-1, with D uncertain. CDR3 length equals 14 residues. The germline V gene has CDR1 KGHDR and CDR2 SFDVKD. V lost 4 bases to trimming and J lost 1 base, with 9 bases between them. This CDR3 is CATSDPKTNTEAFF. As DNA, the CDR3 is TGTGCCACCAGTGACCCTAAAACGAACACTGAAGCTTTCTTT.

The chain uses TRBV7-9 and TRBJ1-6; D unclear. The germline V and J ends were trimmed by 3 bases and 10 bases, with 7 bases remaining between them. The CDR3 covers 12 residues. The germline V gene encodes CDR1 SEHNR and CDR2 FQNEAQ (reference sequence). The CDR3 loop reads CASSFPNSPLHF. The CDR3 DNA reads TGTGCCAGCAGCTTTCCTAACTCACCCCTCCACTTT. Supplemented by reference TRBV7-9 and TRBJ1-6, the full variable domain reads DTGVSQNPRHKITKRGQNVTFRCDPISEHNRLYWYRQTLGQGPEFLTYFQNEAQLEKSRLLSDRFSAERPKGSFSTLEIQRTEQGDSAMYLCASSFPNSPLHFGNGTRLTVT.

J is TRBJ1-4 and V is TRBV20-1; D perhaps matches TRBD1 (5 bases). V was pared by 3 bases and J by 5 bases, with 7 bases between. This CDR3 has 12 residues. Looked up from germline, CDR1 is DFQATT and CDR2 is SNEGSKA (reference sequence). CDR3 residues: CSASSGNEKLFF. The CDR3 nucleotides are TGCAGTGCTAGTTCAGGGAATGAAAAACTGTTTTTT.

This clone was detected a few times. The chain recombines TRBV6-6 with TRBJ2-2, with a weak D call TRBD1 (6 bases). CDR1 is MNHNY, CDR2 SVGAGI, per germline (reference sequence). The V gene lost 2 bases and the J gene lost 4 bases, with 11 bases spanning the gap. The CDR3 contains 15 residues. The CDR3 spells CASSYLSGVTGELFF. For the CDR3, the DNA is TGTGCCAGCAGTTACCTTTCAGGGGTCACCGGGGAGCTGTTTTTT.

The rearrangement uses TRBV6-6 and TRBJ2-7; D is possibly TRBD2 (6 bases). The CDR3 covers 13 residues. The germline gives CDR1 MNHNY, CDR2 SVGAGI (reference sequence). The V gene lost 0 bases and the J gene lost 6 bases, with 9 bases spanning the gap. CDR3 nucleotides: TGTGCCAGCAGTTACTCGCGGGGCCGCGAGCAGTACTTC. Translating it yields CASSYSRGREQYF.

As to this clone: Germline and junction disagree at one end, which may indicate a read error. The rearrangement uses TRBV18 and TRBJ2-2; 8 bases are shared with TRBD1. The CDR3 consists of 15 residues. The germline V gene has CDR1 KGHSH and CDR2 LQKENI. CDR3 sequence (DNA): TGTGCCAGCTCACCACGGGACAGGAACATCGGGGAGCTGTTTTTT. Residues: CASSPRDRNIGELFF.

This clone was seen a handful of times. The rearrangement links TRBV6-2 or TRBV6-3 to TRBJ1-2; 7 nucleotides match TRBD1. The CDR3 consists of 14 residues. V shed 6 bases and J 3 bases; nucleotides not matched to a gene: 7. Germline assignment: CDR1 MNHEY and CDR2 SVGEGT. CDR3 residues: CASSQRQGYYGYTF. The CDR3 coding sequence is TGTGCCAGCAGCCAAAGACAGGGATACTATGGCTACACCTTC.